The clone carrying this T cell receptor (beta chain) is a singleton in its sample. Its antigen remains unknown. TCRdb keeps only in-frame clones here, not all; method: immunoSEQ multiplex PCR. Among more than 200,000 clones listed, more than 85% were seen once. V dropped 5 bases and J dropped 3 bases, with 13 bases sitting between them. CDR3 length: 14 residues. Germline V CDR1 and CDR2: SGHTA, FQGNSA. The sample comes from a study of cytomegalovirus exposure and HLA in healthy donors. Across the whole study: The same platform was used for the roughly 110 validation repertoires as for the approximately 720 first-cohort repertoires, as reported in a later analysis.

Study-wide findings and caveats: In vitro assays verified that a few CMV-associated chains recognized CMV antigens specifically. Cytomegalovirus status, reportedly, was diagnosed with high specificity and sensitivity by the classifier. TCR clusters originating in the first cohort tended to co-occur in the 120 validation repertoires, according to a later analysis.

This chain uses TRBV7-2 with TRBJ1-2, with D hard to call. The sample taken for sequencing was PBMCs. This receptor was obtained from a young man in good health and CMV-seropositive. CDR3 sequence reads: CASSLGWMDYGYTF. CDR3 in DNA: TGTGCCAGCAGCCTGGGATGGATGGACTATGGCTACACCTTC.